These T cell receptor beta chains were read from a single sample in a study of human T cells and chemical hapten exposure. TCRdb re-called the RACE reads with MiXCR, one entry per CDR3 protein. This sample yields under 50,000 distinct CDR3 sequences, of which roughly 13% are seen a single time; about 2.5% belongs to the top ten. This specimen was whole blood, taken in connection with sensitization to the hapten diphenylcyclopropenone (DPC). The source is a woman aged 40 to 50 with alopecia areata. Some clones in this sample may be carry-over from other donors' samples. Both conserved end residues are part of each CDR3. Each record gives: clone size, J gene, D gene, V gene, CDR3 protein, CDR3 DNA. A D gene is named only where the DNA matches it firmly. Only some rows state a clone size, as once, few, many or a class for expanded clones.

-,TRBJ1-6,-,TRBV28,CASKVRGNSPLHF,TGTGCCAGCAAAGTAAGGGGGAATTCACCCCTCCACTTT
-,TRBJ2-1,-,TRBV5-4,CASSSRAGNEQFF,TGTGCCAGCAGCTCCCGAGCGGGCAATGAGCAGTTCTTC
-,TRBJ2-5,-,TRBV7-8,CASSLGGVETQYF,TGTGCCAGCAGCCTTGGCGGGGTGGAGACCCAGTACTTC
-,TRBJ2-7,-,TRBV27,CASNRGDGVWGEQYF,TGTGCCAGCAACAGAGGGGACGGCGTTTGGGGGGAGCAGTACTTC
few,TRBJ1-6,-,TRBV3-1,CASSYTTGDNSPLHF,TGTGCCAGCAGCTACACGACAGGAGATAATTCACCCCTCCACTTT
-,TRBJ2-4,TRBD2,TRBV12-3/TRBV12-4,CASSPGGRAGDFLAKNIQYF,TGTGCCAGCAGCCCGGGGGGAAGAGCGGGGGACTTCTTAGCCAAAAACATTCAGTACTTC
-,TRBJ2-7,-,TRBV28,CASSSLSPSYEQYF,TGTGCCAGCAGTTCTCTGTCCCCCTCCTACGAGCAGTACTTC
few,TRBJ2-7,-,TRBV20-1,CSATNQGYEQYF,TGCAGTGCTACGAACCAGGGTTACGAGCAGTACTTC
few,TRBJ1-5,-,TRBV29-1,CSVVDRLNQPQHF,TGCAGCGTTGTGGACAGACTAAATCAGCCCCAGCATTTT
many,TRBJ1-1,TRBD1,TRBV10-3,CAIKGQGATEAFF,TGTGCCATCAAAGGACAGGGGGCCACTGAAGCTTTCTTT
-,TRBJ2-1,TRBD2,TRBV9,CASSHSGGAGNEQFF,TGTGCCAGCAGCCATAGCGGGGGGGCCGGAAATGAGCAGTTCTTC
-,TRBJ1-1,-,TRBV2,CASSDGLGEAFF,TGTGCCAGCAGTGACGGGCTCGGGGAGGCTTTCTTT
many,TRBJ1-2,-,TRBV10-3,CAISEFRGSVGYTF,TGTGCCATCAGTGAGTTCCGGGGTAGCGTTGGCTACACCTTC
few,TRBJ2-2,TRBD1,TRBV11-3,CASSFPKDRGRTGELFF,TGTGCCAGCAGCTTTCCCAAGGACAGGGGACGCACCGGGGAGCTGTTTTTT
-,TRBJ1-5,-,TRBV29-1,CTPRQPQHF,TGCACCCCACGTCAGCCCCAGCATTTT
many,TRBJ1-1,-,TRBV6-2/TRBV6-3,CASSYSGPTEAFF,TGTGCCAGCAGTTACTCTGGACCGACGGAAGCTTTCTTT
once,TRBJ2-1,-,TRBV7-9,CASSLRVEWNEQFF,TGTGCCAGCAGCTTACGGGTGGAATGGAATGAGCAGTTCTTC
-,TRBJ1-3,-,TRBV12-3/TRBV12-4,CASSLGTEGNTIYF,TGTGCCAGCAGTCTTGGGACGGAAGGAAACACCATATATTTT
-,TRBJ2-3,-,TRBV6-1,CASSESGGRDTDTQYF,TGTGCCAGCAGTGAATCTGGGGGGCGCGACACAGATACGCAGTATTTT
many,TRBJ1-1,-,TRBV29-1,CSVSGTPGPEAFF,TGCAGCGTCTCCGGGACACCCGGACCTGAAGCTTTCTTT
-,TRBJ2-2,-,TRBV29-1,CSVAGGVDTGELFF,TGCAGCGTTGCGGGGGGCGTTGACACCGGGGAGCTGTTTTTT
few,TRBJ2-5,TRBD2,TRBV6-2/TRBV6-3,CASRIAGGKETQYF,TGTGCCAGCAGGATAGCGGGGGGTAAAGAGACCCAGTACTTC
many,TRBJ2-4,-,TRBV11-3,CASSLESASSIIAKNIQYF,TGTGCCAGCAGCTTAGAAAGCGCGAGCTCAATAATAGCCAAAAACATTCAGTACTTC
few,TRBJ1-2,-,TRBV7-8,CASSLAENYGYTF,TGTGCCAGCAGCTTAGCCGAGAACTATGGCTACACCTTC
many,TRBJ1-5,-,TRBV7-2,CASSLAEAGFQPQHF,TGTGCCAGCAGCTTAGCGGAGGCAGGCTTTCAGCCCCAGCATTTT
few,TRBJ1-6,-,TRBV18,CASSAGANSPLHF,TGTGCCAGCTCCGCGGGGGCGAATTCACCCCTCCACTTT
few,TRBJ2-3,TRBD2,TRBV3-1,CASSQGGGADTQYF,TGTGCCAGCAGCCAAGGCGGGGGTGCAGATACGCAGTATTTT
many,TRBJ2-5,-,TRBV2,CASKGQETQYF,TGTGCCAGCAAGGGGCAAGAGACCCAGTACTTC
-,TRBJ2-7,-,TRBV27,CASSFPGEEEQYF,TGTGCCAGCAGTTTCCCGGGAGAGGAAGAGCAGTACTTC
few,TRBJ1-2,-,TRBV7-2,CASSSPGGGYTF,TGTGCCAGCAGCTCCCCTGGTGGCGGCTACACCTTC
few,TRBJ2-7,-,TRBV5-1,CASSFPGADEQYF,TGCGCCAGCAGCTTCCCGGGGGCCGACGAGCAGTACTTC
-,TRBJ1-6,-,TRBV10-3,CAISESGVNSPLHF,TGTGCCATCAGTGAGTCCGGGGTCAATTCACCCCTCCACTTT